The 20 T cell receptor beta chains listed next were all sequenced from one sample in a study of a mutant IDH1 vaccine in newly diagnosed glioma (dated by TCRdb to the early 2020s). This specimen's time point label, per the study, means: week 11, during vaccination. A 20-mer mutant IDH1 peptide at 300 micrograms in Montanide made up each vaccine dose, which was injected subcutaneously together with topical imiquimod. The antigens these receptors bind are not known. Preparation of the library involved the immunoSEQ multiplex PCR assay. TCRdb took over this immuneACCESS table, retaining in-frame rearrangements with V and J assigned. Such tables are incomplete; in checked studies, under half of the missing clones stem from an unresolved V gene, and the remainder is unexplained. Across this sample there are some 21,000 clones, with roughly nine tenths seen only once. The top ten clonotypes cover 4.5% to 6% of the sample.

Here the sequenced sample was PBMCs, taken from a glioma patient whose treatment included an IDH1 peptide vaccine. The receptors stem from a woman between 40 and 50 years old with glioma.

CDR3 DNA sequence: TGTGCCAGAAGTCACGGACAGGGCAAACACCCCCTCAAGGGCACTGAAGCTTTCTTT. It specifies CARSHGQGKHPLKGTEAFF. The chain combines TRBV5-3 with TRBJ1-1; 8 bases align to TRBD1. TRBV5-3 is an open reading frame, and its role is uncertain. CDR3 length: 19 amino acids. Unmatched junction bases numbered 22, after V lost 5 bases and J lost 4 bases.

The rearrangement uses TRBV6-5 and TRBJ1-2; D unclear. CDR3 length equals 15 residues. CDR1 is MNHEY and CDR2 is SVGAGI in the germline V gene. V lost 2 bases and J 4 bases, leaving 14 bases between the germline ends. This CDR3 reads CASSYGRDGVYGYTF. CDR3 nucleotides: TGTGCCAGCAGTTACGGGCGGGATGGGGTCTATGGCTACACCTTC.

Only one count was recorded for this clone. This CDR3 is CASSWRTAYYEQYF. The CDR3 nucleotides are TGCGCCAGCAGCTGGAGGACAGCTTACTACGAGCAGTACTTC. This chain joins TRBV5-1 and TRBJ2-7; D possibly corresponds to TRBD1 (6 bases). The CDR3 sequence is 14 residues long. V was clipped by 3 bases and J by 3 bases, with 13 bases between them. CDR1 and CDR2 (germline): SGHRS, YFSETQ.

The chain joins TRBV2 to TRBJ1-5; 9 bases match TRBD1. J gave up 6 bases and V 8 bases, and 11 bases lay outside the gene matches. This CDR3 region has 15 residues. Germline V CDR1 and CDR2: SNHLY, FYNNEI. CDR3 residues: CASGPPTGGGQPQHF. Written as DNA, the CDR3 is TGTGCCAGCGGGCCCCCGACAGGGGGTGGTCAGCCCCAGCATTTT.

CDR3 sequence (DNA): TGTGCCAGCAGGATCCGGGACAGCTACTACGAGCAGTACTTC. Amino acids: CASRIRDSYYEQYF. The V call is TRBV6-1, the J call TRBJ2-7, with 7 bases identical to TRBD1. J lost 3 bases, V lost 6 bases, and 8 bases had no gene match. CDR1 is MNHNS and CDR2 is SASEGT in the germline V gene. The CDR3 covers 14 residues.

J is TRBJ1-1 and V is TRBV6-5, with D perhaps matching TRBD1 (5 bases). Between the trimmed V and J ends, which lost 6 bases and 0 bases, there was a span of 11 bases. Germline CDR1 is MNHEY and CDR2 is SVGAGI. The CDR3 totals 14 residues. The CDR3 region has the DNA TGTGCCAGCAGCCCCGGGACGGTGAACACTGAAGCTTTCTTT. Protein: CASSPGTVNTEAFF.

The table lists this clone with a count of one. The chain uses TRBV11-2 and TRBJ2-5, with no clear D. Germline loops: CDR1 SGHAT, CDR2 FQNNGV. The V gene lost 2 bases and the J gene lost 5 bases, with 18 bases spanning the gap. The CDR3 covers 16 residues. DNA of the CDR3: TGTGCCAGCAGCTTAAGAGTACTCGGGTCTAGGGAGACCCAGTACTTC. Amino acid sequence: CASSLRVLGSRETQYF.

The chain has TRBV9 and TRBJ2-3; D gene unclear. Germline V CDR1 and CDR2: SGDLS, YYNGEE. The length of the CDR3 is 13 residues. V gave up 4 bases and J gave up 5 bases, with 11 bases separating them. This chain's CDR3 is CASSTRQGDTQYF. The CDR3 bases are TGTGCCAGCAGCACCCGCCAAGGAGATACGCAGTATTTT.

The chain carries TRBV12-5 and TRBJ1-1, with a possible D match to TRBD1 (5 bases). V lost 6 bases and J lost 0, with 11 bases in between. Per the germline V gene, CDR1 is LGHNT and CDR2 is FRNRAP. This CDR3 contains 14 residues. CDR3 bases: TGTGCTAGTGGGTCGGGGGGGATGAACACTGAAGCTTTCTTT. Translating gives CASGSGGMNTEAFF. The whole variable domain, filled in from reference TRBV12-5 and TRBJ1-1, reads DARVTQTPRHKVTEMGQEVTMRCQPILGHNTVFWYRQTMMQGLELLAYFRNRAPLDDSGMPKDRFSAEMPDATLATLKIQPSEPRDSAVYFCASGSGGMNTEAFFGQGTRLTVV.

This clone was found once. This rearrangement joins TRBV18 to TRBJ2-7; 8 positions agree with TRBD1. Per germline, CDR1 KGHSH and CDR2 LQKENI. This CDR3 is 13 amino acids long. V dropped 3 bases and J dropped 6; count of bases not matched to a gene: 4. The chain's CDR3 is CASSPDRAGEQYF. In nucleotides, the CDR3 is TGTGCCAGCTCACCGGACAGGGCAGGCGAGCAGTACTTC.

The chain employs TRBV6-5 and TRBJ2-2, with 8 bases matching TRBD2. The V and J ends lost 6 bases and 0 bases, in that order; junction bases with no gene match: 3. The CDR3 runs to 15 residues. Germline V gives CDR1 MNHEY, CDR2 SVGAGI. The chain's CDR3 is CASRDSGTNTGELFF. CDR3 DNA: TGTGCCAGCAGGGATAGCGGGACGAACACCGGGGAGCTGTTTTTT.

This clone showed up just a few times. The gene calls are TRBV6-5 and TRBJ1-2; 10 bases map to TRBD1. The V and J ends lost 5 bases and 4 bases, in that order; junction bases with no gene match: 7. The germline CDR1 and CDR2 sequences are MNHEY and SVGAGI. CDR3 length equals 15 residues. The CDR3 sequence is CASSAPGQGSYGYTF. The DNA for the CDR3 is TGTGCCAGCAGTGCGCCGGGACAGGGGTCCTATGGCTACACCTTC.

V usage is TRBV10-3 and J usage is TRBJ1-1; D gene ambiguous. The CDR3 has 11 amino acids. V lost 10 bases and J 4 bases, leaving 10 bases between the germline ends. Germline values: CDR1 ENHRY, CDR2 SYGVKD. The CDR3 is CASGQSTEAFF. The CDR3 nucleotides read TGTGCCAGCGGGCAGAGCACTGAAGCTTTCTTT.

This chain uses TRBV4-1 with TRBJ2-6; a possible D gene is TRBD1 (5 bases). The CDR3 extends over 17 amino acids. CDR1 MGHRA and CDR2 YSYEKL come from the germline V gene. V dropped 2 bases and J dropped 2 bases, with 13 bases sitting between them. CDR3 residues: CASSQRDWGAGANVLTF. The CDR3 DNA is TGCGCCAGCAGCCAAAGGGATTGGGGCGCTGGGGCCAACGTCCTGACTTTC.

This chain uses TRBV18 with TRBJ1-1; D remains unclear. V shed 1 base and J shed 2 bases, with 8 bases lying between them. Germline V gene data show CDR1 as KGHSH and CDR2 as LQKENI. The CDR3 is 14 amino acids. CDR3 sequence reads: CASSPQDLNTEAFF. Written as DNA, the CDR3 is TGTGCCAGCTCACCACAGGACCTTAACACTGAAGCTTTCTTT.

V and J are TRBV5-1 and TRBJ2-1; 12 bases are shared with TRBD2. Germline trimming cut 3 bases from V and 5 bases from J; bases unmatched to any gene: 9. Germline CDR1 and CDR2: SGHRS and YFSETQ. CDR3 length: 17 amino acids. The CDR3 sequence is CASSWKTSGGINNEQFF. The DNA of the CDR3 is TGCGCCAGCAGCTGGAAGACTAGCGGGGGAATAAACAATGAGCAGTTCTTC.

The CDR3, as DNA: TGTGCCAGCAGCGCCGGGACCAGGGGCTTCTATGGCTACACCTTC. Translating it yields CASSAGTRGFYGYTF. This chain links TRBV5-8 with TRBJ1-2, with D perhaps matching TRBD1 (6 bases). Germline V gene sequence: CDR1 SGHTS, CDR2 YDEGEE. The CDR3 covers 15 residues. Trimming removed 4 bases at V and 4 bases at J, with 17 bases between.

The chain combines TRBV29-1 with TRBJ2-7, with D unclear. The V gene lost 7 bases and the J gene lost 4 bases, with 11 bases spanning the gap. This CDR3 is 11 amino acids long. CDR1 and CDR2 (germline): SQVTM, ANQGSEA. The CDR3 nucleotides read TGCAGCGCCTGGACCCTATACGAGCAGTACTTC. Translated, it gives CSAWTLYEQYF.

The sample holds a few counts of this clone. V and J are TRBV2 and TRBJ2-2; the match to TRBD1 covers 10 bases. V trimming: 8 bases; J trimming: 1 base; junction bases outside the gene matches: 10. CDR3 length equals 17 residues. Germline V lookup: CDR1 SNHLY, CDR2 FYNNEI. The CDR3 DNA reads TGTGCCAGCTACGGGACAGGGGTACTCTGGAACACCGGGGAGCTGTTTTTT. This encodes CASYGTGVLWNTGELFF.

V is TRBV6-6 and J is TRBJ2-7; TRBD1 aligns across 11 bases. The CDR3 consists of 15 residues. Losses at the gene ends were 2 bases for V and 3 bases for J; bases not matched to a gene: 3. Germline loops: CDR1 MNHNY, CDR2 SVGAGI (reference sequence). The CDR3 DNA is TGTGCCAGCAGTTACGGGACAGGGGGGTTCTACGAGCAGTACTTC. It codes for CASSYGTGGFYEQYF.